Described below is a single T cell receptor beta chain sequence and its context. This clonotype was counted only a few times. This clone's antigen is unknown. Base quality data are lacking; no much larger clone is found one base away. This sample is drawn from a study of T cells after yellow fever vaccination (dated by TCRdb to between 2018 and 2020). For the study in its entirety: The SMART-Seq v4 Ultra Low Input RNA kit was used to prepare libraries from fractions with low cell numbers. To track T-cell clones before and after primary and booster YFV17D yellow fever vaccination, bulk TCR alpha and beta repertoires were sequenced longitudinally. Two healthy male donors made up the cohort, one aged 18 to 30 years and the other aged 30 to 40 years. Blood was drawn at multiple timepoints before and after primary and secondary immunization, with bulk PBMC replicates and cell subsets isolated.

In light of the paper, this sample's treatment or condition label describes: live attenuated yellow fever vaccine strain. At each blood-draw timepoint, two biological replicates of bulk PBMCs were collected. A standard Ficoll-Paque protocol was used to isolate PBMCs from peripheral blood. TriZol was used to extract RNA from bulk PBMCs, from CD4 and CD8 fractions, and from dextramer-positive and dextramer-negative fractions. Sequencing instrument: Illumina NovaSeq 6000. TCR cDNA was made using 5'RACE template switching, a step that added a universal primer site and unique molecular identifiers. Priming for cDNA synthesis came from both the TCR alpha and TCR beta constant segments. Libraries were amplified in two PCR steps, with sample barcodes and sequencing adapters added in the second step. Libraries were sequenced on Illumina HiSeq 2500 (2x100 bp) or NovaSeq (2x150 bp). The study's own analysis went as follows. Demultiplexing of reads and collapsing into UMI consensus sequences were performed with MIGEC, and V(D)J alignment was carried out with MiXCR. Clonotypes responding to the vaccine were identified with edgeR on replicate PBMC samples, with the criteria of FDR below 0.01 and a log2 fold change above 5 up to day 15. Bulk clonotypes were assigned CD4 or CD8 identity according to which sequenced CD4 or CD8 repertoire held them at higher abundance. TCRdb cleaned the public reads at Q25 with fastp, built clones with MiXCR and kept in-frame beta chains. Every entry covers one CDR3 protein and lists the most common genes and DNA from its rows. These V and J calls rely on TCRdb rather than the paper's analysis. This sample holds 250,000 to 350,000 distinct CDR3 sequences; 3.5% to 4.5% were observed only once. In total, the top ten clones hold roughly 19% of the sample.

What the work shows at the level of the full study, not this receptor alone: A small fraction of clonotypes appeared in both the CD4 and CD8 compartments, likely as a result of convergent recombination. Because abundant contaminating clonotypes from the bulk population could be contained in FACS-sorted repertoires, computational filtering was required. Because the study included only a couple of donors, the extent to which the findings can be generalized is limited. Compared with the primary T-cell response, the secondary T-cell response was weaker but faster, peaking on day 5 rather than day 15. After the booster, most of the clones that had expanded following primary vaccination were detected again (approximately 96% of CD4 and 80% to 90% of CD8), which suggests that memory was broadly maintained.

This specimen consisted of PBMCs, obtained 15 days after the yellow fever booster vaccination. This TCR came from a man between 18 and 35 years old who received the YFV17D yellow fever vaccine.

CDR3 reads: CASRWTGRSTGELFF. The DNA reads as follows: TGCGCCAGCAGGTGGACAGGACGTAGCACCGGGGAGCTGTTTTTT. Rearrangement joined TRBV5-1 to TRBJ2-2, and TRBD1 aligns with 7 junction nucleotides. CDR1 SGHRS and CDR2 YFSETQ are derived from the germline V gene. V has 5 bases trimmed and J has 4 bases trimmed; junction bases matching no gene number 8. The CDR3 covers 15 residues, taking in both the cysteine and the phenylalanine. Here the CDR3 DNA is all that survives: 45 bases in frame from base 1.